The 19 T cell receptor beta chains presented below share a single source sample, sequenced in a study of identical twins. TCRdb analysed the 5' RACE reads with MiXCR anew, one entry per CDR3 protein. The top ten hold 4% to 5.5% of the sample, which has 650,000 to 750,000 distinct CDR3 sequences, 21% seen once. These same data were also listed under a study on T cells expressing NK-cell markers.

The specimen was PBMCs. The receptor source for this set is a woman in her late teens or twenties in good health.

This rearrangement joins TRBV7-9 to TRBJ2-5; tentative D call: TRBD1 (5 bases). CDR1 SEHNR and CDR2 FQNEAQ come from the germline V gene (reference sequence). The CDR3 sequence is 14 residues long. V lost 2 bases and J lost 6, with 13 bases in between. As DNA, the CDR3 is TGTGCCAGCAGCTTAAATCTGGGGCCAAAGACCCAGTACTTC. Translation: CASSLNLGPKTQYF.

The sample holds many counts of this clonotype. CDR3 loop: CSVDDYGYTF. CDR3 nucleotide sequence: TGCAGCGTTGACGACTATGGCTACACCTTC. This chain joins TRBV29-1 and TRBJ1-2; no clear D gene. The V gene's germline CDR1 is SQVTM and CDR2 ANQGSEA. V lost 3 bases and J 3 bases, leaving 2 bases between the germline ends. The CDR3 runs to 10 residues.

This chain links TRBV7-9 with TRBJ2-7; TRBD2 matches 8 bases. The CDR3 runs to 13 residues. After removal of 7 bases from V and 5 bases from J, the junction contained 7 bases not matched to a gene. Germline CDR1 reads SEHNR; CDR2 reads FQNEAQ (reference sequence). CDR3 protein: CASTLGGVDEQYF. The CDR3 DNA is TGTGCCAGCACCCTCGGGGGGGTGGACGAGCAGTACTTC.

J is TRBJ2-3 and V is TRBV6-1; no clear D. Germline V gene sequence: CDR1 MNHNS, CDR2 SASEGT. Trimming pared 3 bases from V and 0 bases from J, leaving 13 bases between. The CDR3 is 16 residues long. The CDR3 coding sequence is TGTGCCAGCAGTGATCGACAATTTTCTAGCACAGATACGCAGTATTTT. Translation: CASSDRQFSSTDTQYF.

The chain is built from TRBV6-2 or TRBV6-3 and TRBJ2-7, with TRBD1 matching over 11 bases. The J segment lost 6 bases and the V segment lost 5 bases, leaving 6 bases of the junction unmatched. The CDR3 runs to 14 residues. The germline V gene encodes CDR1 MNHEY and CDR2 SVGEGT. CDR3 sequence reads: CASSRWDRGVEQYF. The DNA of the CDR3 is TGTGCCAGCAGTCGCTGGGACAGGGGGGTCGAGCAGTACTTC.

This clonotype has a handful of counts. The chain uses TRBV29-1 and TRBJ2-7, with 8 nucleotides matching TRBD2. V lost 4 bases, J lost 2 bases, and 1 base stayed unmatched. The CDR3 is made up of 12 amino acids. In germline, CDR1 is SQVTM, CDR2 ANQGSEA. The CDR3 loop is CSVALAAYEQYF. The CDR3 DNA is TGCAGCGTTGCACTAGCGGCCTACGAGCAGTACTTC.

This clonotype was seen a few times. The chain is built from TRBV29-1 and TRBJ2-1; 8 bases map to TRBD1. CDR1 is SQVTM and CDR2 is ANQGSEA in the germline V gene. J was trimmed by 2 bases and V by 6 bases; bases with no gene match: 6. CDR3 length equals 14 residues. The CDR3 reads CSVRPRGPYNEQFF. The CDR3 DNA is TGCAGCGTCCGCCCCAGGGGGCCCTACAATGAGCAGTTCTTC.

This clonotype was found many times. This chain links TRBV4-2 with TRBJ2-1; TRBD2 matches 8 bases. This CDR3 is 16 amino acids long. Germline lookup yields CDR1 LGHNA and CDR2 YNFKEQ. V gave up 6 bases and J gave up 0 bases; unmatched junction bases: 7. The CDR3 coding sequence is TGTGCCAGCAGGCTATCTACTAGCGGCTCCTACAATGAGCAGTTCTTC. This sequence encodes CASRLSTSGSYNEQFF.

The table lists this clonotype with many counts. The genes are TRBV12-3 or TRBV12-4 and TRBJ1-2; no clear D gene. This CDR3 has 14 amino acids. Between the trimmed V and J ends, which lost 5 bases and 0 bases, there was a span of 10 bases. CDR3 coding DNA: TGTGCCAGCAGTGTGAGTAGTTCTAACTATGGCTACACCTTC. It specifies CASSVSSSNYGYTF.

This clonotype turned up a few times. The chain joins TRBV12-3 or TRBV12-4 to TRBJ2-7, with D tentatively TRBD1 or TRBD2 (5 bases each). V lost 3 bases and J lost 6, with 27 bases in between. The CDR3 runs 18 residues. The CDR3 nucleotides are TGTGCCAGCAGTTTTCCTTCCTCTCCGGGACCCGGACCAGGCGAGCAGTACTTC. It encodes CASSFPSSPGPGPGEQYF.

This clonotype was seen ten or more times. This chain uses TRBV7-9 with TRBJ2-1; unclear D gene. Germline CDR1 and CDR2: SEHNR and FQNEAQ (reference sequence). V was clipped by 6 bases and J by 6 bases, with 9 bases between them. This CDR3 region has 12 residues. The CDR3 nucleotides read TGTGCCAGCAGGTTAACGCTCAATGAGCAGTTCTTC. Translation gives CASRLTLNEQFF.

This clonotype was observed at least ten times. The chain recombines TRBV4-3 with TRBJ2-2; D is unclear. The CDR3 contains 15 residues. Trimming left V 0 bases short and J 3 bases short, with 8 bases between. CDR1 is LGHNA and CDR2 is YSLEER in the germline V gene. Here the CDR3 reads CASSQDLTHTGELFF. Here the CDR3 DNA reads TGCGCCAGCAGCCAAGATCTGACACACACCGGGGAGCTGTTTTTT.

V gene TRBV6-4 combines with J gene TRBJ2-5; TRBD2 matches 12 bases. V shed 5 bases, J shed 0 bases, and the junction held 13 bases outside the gene matches. The germline CDR1 and CDR2 sequences are MRHNA and SNTAGT. This CDR3 is built from 19 residues. The chain's CDR3 is CASSRLAGVGGGYQETQYF. CDR3 nucleotide sequence: TGTGCCAGCAGTAGACTAGCGGGAGTTGGGGGCGGGTACCAAGAGACCCAGTACTTC.

The J gene is TRBJ2-1, the V gene TRBV7-2, with 9 bases fitting TRBD2. V gave up 4 bases and J gave up 0 bases; unmatched junction bases: 4. CDR1 and CDR2 (germline): SGHTA, FQGNSA. CDR3 length: 16 amino acids. The CDR3 region has the DNA TGTGCCAGCAGCTCTAGCGGGACTAGCTCCTACAATGAGCAGTTCTTC. As protein: CASSSSGTSSYNEQFF.

This clonotype showed up just once. This chain uses TRBV3-1 with TRBJ1-4; the D gene is possibly TRBD1 (5 bases). Germline CDR1 and CDR2: LGHDT and YNNKEL (reference sequence). The CDR3 has 15 amino acids. V lost 4 bases and J 8 bases, leaving 17 bases between the germline ends. This CDR3 reads CASSPGQSAPEKLFF. For the CDR3, the DNA is TGTGCCAGCAGCCCAGGACAATCGGCTCCGGAAAAACTGTTTTTT.

In this sample, this clonotype turned up a few times. The genes are TRBV28 and TRBJ1-6, with D unresolved. V lost 1 base and J 6 bases, leaving 10 bases between the germline ends. This CDR3 comprises 15 residues. Germline V CDR1 and CDR2: MDHEN, SYDVKM. In DNA, the CDR3 is TGTGCCAGCAGTTTATTCGGACGGGTTAATTCACCCCTCCACTTT. Its protein product is CASSLFGRVNSPLHF.

The gene calls are TRBV9 and TRBJ2-1, with 10 bases fitting TRBD2. V shed 0 bases and J 10 bases; nucleotides not matched to a gene: 7. Germline CDR1 SGDLS, CDR2 YYNGEE. This CDR3 has 15 amino acids. The CDR3 DNA reads as TGTGCCAGCAGCGTAGAGGTGGGACTAGCGATCGAGCAGTTCTTC. This codes for CASSVEVGLAIEQFF.

V usage is TRBV5-6 and J usage is TRBJ2-5, with D uncertain. The CDR3 loop spans 15 amino acids. Trimming took off 2 bases at V and 5 bases at J, with 16 bases between the two ends. The germline V gene has CDR1 SGHDT and CDR2 YYEEEE. CDR3 bases: TGTGCCAGCAGCTTAGGGTGGACCCATGGCGAGACCCAGTACTTC. It translates to CASSLGWTHGETQYF.

The V call is TRBV6-2 or TRBV6-3, the J call TRBJ2-7; D unclear. Trimming cost V 4 bases and J 5 bases, with 15 bases left between them. In germline, CDR1 is MNHEY, CDR2 SVGEGT. CDR3 length: 14 amino acids. The CDR3 region is CASSFTSNRDEQYF. The CDR3 DNA is TGTGCCAGCAGTTTTACCTCCAATAGGGACGAGCAGTACTTC.